The 28 T cell receptor beta chains below come from one sample, sequenced in a study of monozygotic twins with inflammatory bowel disease. TCRdb processed the 5' RACE reads again and assigns one entry to each CDR3 protein, with no DNA. The sample data list 310,000 or so distinct CDR3 sequences. Sample: blood. These receptors all come from a human donor with ulcerative colitis or Crohn's disease, or a healthy co-twin of an affected twin (not recorded which).

V is TRBV20-1 and J is TRBJ2-2; TCRdb outputs TRBD1, but without DNA this stays unchecked. In germline, CDR1 is DFQATT, CDR2 SNEGSKA (reference sequence). The CDR3 is 16 amino acids. The CDR3 spells CSARGRGALNTGELFF.

V usage is TRBV6-4 and J usage is TRBJ1-3. CDR3 length equals 15 residues. The germline V gene encodes CDR1 MRHNA and CDR2 SNTAGT. This CDR3 is CASSEDNYSGNTIYF.

V and J are TRBV7-2 and TRBJ1-2; checking the TCRdb D call of TRBD1 is not possible without DNA. Per germline, CDR1 SGHTA and CDR2 FQGNSA. CDR3 size: 16 residues. CDR3 loop: CASSLVPTGRTYGYTF.

The chain uses TRBV3-1 and TRBJ2-5. Germline CDR1 reads LGHDT; CDR2 reads YNNKEL (reference sequence). This CDR3 has 14 residues. CDR3 sequence reads: CASSQGEQQETQYF.

This chain connects TRBV20-1 to TRBJ1-2; TCRdb proposes TRBD1, but this gene call is untestable without DNA. The CDR3 loop spans 15 amino acids. Germline V gene sequence: CDR1 DFQATT, CDR2 SNEGSKA (reference sequence). CDR3 protein: CSARVPGDLGYGYTF.

The chain joins TRBV27 to TRBJ2-4; TCRdb names TRBD1, which stays unverified in the absence of DNA. Germline V gene sequence: CDR1 MNHEY, CDR2 SMNVEV (reference sequence). CDR3 size: 13 residues. The CDR3: CASRREGGNIQYF.

The chain recombines TRBV28 with TRBJ2-4; TCRdb names TRBD1, which stays unverified in the absence of DNA. The CDR3 is 16 residues long. Germline-derived CDR1 and CDR2 are MDHEN and SYDVKM. The chain's CDR3 is CASSFSTGGSVNIQYF.

The rearrangement joins TRBV29-1 to TRBJ1-1; TCRdb's D gene call, TRBD1, goes unchecked for lack of DNA. Germline V lookup: CDR1 SQVTM, CDR2 ANQGSEA. The CDR3 extends over 15 amino acids. CDR3 sequence: CSVEDRAGGSTEAFF. Supplemented by reference TRBV29-1 and TRBJ1-1, the full variable domain reads SAVISQKPSRDICQRGTSLTIQCQVDSQVTMMFWYRQQPGQSLTLIATANQGSEATYESGFVIDKFPISRPNLTFSTLTVSNMSPEDSSIYLCSVEDRAGGSTEAFFGQGTRLTVV.

The chain is built from TRBV29-1 and TRBJ1-1. The CDR3 totals 15 residues. Germline CDR1 SQVTM, CDR2 ANQGSEA. CDR3 loop: CSLSGPGEVNTEAFF.

The rearrangement uses TRBV7-8 and TRBJ2-5; TCRdb picks TRBD1, but there is no DNA to check that call. The CDR3 covers 14 residues. CDR1 is SGHVS, CDR2 FQNEAQ, per germline. CDR3 in amino acids: CASKLGTAQETQYF.

J is TRBJ2-5 and V is TRBV7-8. The germline gives CDR1 SGHVS, CDR2 FQNEAQ. The CDR3 loop spans 14 amino acids. The CDR3 loop reads CASSLVYEDRTQYF.

The chain combines TRBV7-3 with TRBJ1-1. Germline CDR1 reads SGHTA; CDR2 reads FQGTGA. The CDR3 contains 14 residues. Here the CDR3 reads CASSFAGTNTEAFF. The full variable domain, rest sourced from reference TRBV7-3 and TRBJ1-1, is GAGVSQTPSNKVTEKGKYVELRCDPISGHTALYWYRQSLGQGPEFLIYFQGTGAADDSGLPNDRFFAVRPEGSVSTLKIQRTERGDSAVYLCASSFAGTNTEAFFGQGTRLTVV.

This chain joins TRBV6-1 and TRBJ2-5; TCRdb outputs TRBD1, but without DNA this stays unchecked. The CDR3 is made up of 15 amino acids. Germline CDR1 MNHNS, CDR2 SASEGT. CDR3 in amino acids: CATLQGHGGQETQYF.

V is TRBV20-1 and J is TRBJ1-5; the TRBD1 assignment by TCRdb is unverifiable without DNA. Germline V gene lookup returns CDR1 DFQATT and CDR2 SNEGSKA (reference sequence). CDR3 size: 12 residues. CDR3 region: CSARTGNQPQHF.

The chain combines TRBV6-2 or TRBV6-3 with TRBJ2-5; TCRdb calls TRBD1, which cannot be checked without DNA. The CDR3 is 16 amino acids. Germline V gene lookup returns CDR1 MNHEY and CDR2 SVGEGT. The CDR3 sequence is CASSHSGARYQETQYF.

The chain uses TRBV28 and TRBJ2-7; TCRdb's D call, TRBD2, is unchecked because there is no DNA. The CDR3 is 12 residues long. Germline V CDR1 and CDR2: MDHEN, SYDVKM. The CDR3 sequence is CASTLEEGEQYF.

V gene TRBV7-2 combines with J gene TRBJ1-1. Looked up from germline, CDR1 is SGHTA and CDR2 is FQGNSA. The CDR3 covers 15 residues. This chain's CDR3 is CASSLGAPVGTEAFF.

The chain's CDR3 is CASSLPSATQYF. The rearrangement uses TRBV5-6 and TRBJ2-3. The CDR3 totals 12 residues. Germline V gene data show CDR1 as SGHDT and CDR2 as YYEEEE.

This chain uses TRBV25-1 with TRBJ2-1; TCRdb picks TRBD2, but there is no DNA to check that call. Per the germline V gene, CDR1 is MGHDK and CDR2 is SYGVNS. CDR3 length: 19 amino acids. The chain's CDR3 is CASSDLRLRGASSYNEQFF. The variable domain in full, completed from reference TRBV25-1 and TRBJ2-1, reads EADIYQTPRYLVIGTGKKITLECSQTMGHDKMYWYQQDPGMELHLIHYSYGVNSTEKGDLSSESTVSRIRTEHFPLTLESARPSHTSQYLCASSDLRLRGASSYNEQFFGPGTRLTVL.

This chain links TRBV7-2 with TRBJ1-2; with no DNA, the TCRdb D assignment of TRBD1 cannot be verified. Germline V lookup: CDR1 SGHTA, CDR2 FQGNSA. The CDR3 loop spans 15 amino acids. This chain's CDR3 is CASSPDGTANYGYTF.

This rearrangement joins TRBV5-1 to TRBJ2-3; TCRdb reports TRBD1, a call that lacks DNA to check it against. Per the germline V gene, CDR1 is SGHRS and CDR2 is YFSETQ. This CDR3 is 16 amino acids long. CDR3 sequence: CASSLEPTGKADTQYF. Based on the CDR3 plus reference TRBV5-1 and TRBJ2-3, the full variable domain is KAGVTQTPRYLIKTRGQQVTLSCSPISGHRSVSWYQQTPGQGLQFLFEYFSETQRNKGNFPGRFSGRQFSNSRSEMNVSTLELGDSALYLCASSLEPTGKADTQYFGPGTRLTVL.

The gene calls are TRBV7-9 and TRBJ1-2; TCRdb's D call of TRBD1 is untestable without DNA. Germline CDR1 SEHNR, CDR2 FQNEAQ (reference sequence). The CDR3 consists of 14 residues. The CDR3 is CASSSRDQDYGYTF.

This chain links TRBV2 with TRBJ2-7; the TCRdb D gene call, TRBD1, has no DNA to confirm it. The CDR3 extends over 15 amino acids. CDR1 and CDR2 (germline): SNHLY, FYNNEI. The CDR3 is CASRQPGQGQGEQYF.

This rearrangement joins TRBV6-4 to TRBJ2-2; there is no DNA to check the TCRdb D call of TRBD1. The length of the CDR3 is 15 residues. Germline V gene lookup returns CDR1 MRHNA and CDR2 SNTAGT. The CDR3 protein is CASSDSGQGFGELFF.

The J gene is TRBJ2-2, the V gene TRBV4-1; the TRBD1 assignment by TCRdb is unverifiable without DNA. CDR1 and CDR2 from the germline V gene are MGHRA and YSYEKL. The CDR3 contains 17 residues. The CDR3 is CASSQEGTGQEPGELFF.

The CDR3 reads CAWTLGSTYGYTF. The rearrangement joins TRBV30 to TRBJ1-2. CDR3 length: 13 residues. Germline lookup yields CDR1 GTSNPN and CDR2 SVGIG (reference sequence).

This rearrangement joins TRBV7-2 to TRBJ2-5; the TCRdb call, TRBD1, lacks DNA for checking. The CDR3 sequence is 14 residues long. Germline CDR1 and CDR2: SGHTA and FQGNSA. The CDR3 sequence: CASNPSPGPKTQYF.

This chain connects TRBV20-1 to TRBJ2-1. This CDR3 is 13 amino acids long. Germline V lookup: CDR1 DFQATT, CDR2 SNEGSKA (reference sequence). The CDR3 region is CSARRPSYNEQFF.